Presented here are 20 T cell receptor beta chains from one specimen sequenced in a study of T cells in Graves' hyperthyroidism and ophthalmopathy. Amplified TCR beta CDR3 regions derived from RNA transcripts. When the TCR CDR3 underwent first-round RT-PCR, the HTBI primer set was used. TCRdb re-derived calls from the multiplex PCR reads in MiXCR, one entry per CDR3 protein. The sample includes about 760,000 distinct CDR3 sequences, roughly a third of them seen just once. The material sequenced was blood. Every receptor here comes from a woman in her thirties or forties with Graves' hyperthyroidism.

The table lists this clonotype with many counts. The chain joins TRBV15 to TRBJ1-5; D is unclear. This CDR3 is 16 amino acids long. Trimming took 3 bases from V and 2 from J, leaving 14 bases between them. The germline gives CDR1 LNHNV, CDR2 YYDKDF (reference sequence). CDR3: CATSSTRESRNQPQHF. CDR3 bases: TGTGCCACCAGCAGTACAAGGGAGAGTCGCAATCAGCCCCAGCATTTT.

Details on this clonotype: Since no conserved phenylalanine or tryptophan closes the CDR3, a read error is the likely cause. It is unclear where the CDR3 begins or ends on the DNA, so no DNA is shown, and the CDR3 is as TCRdb lists it. This chain uses TRBV12-3 or TRBV12-4 with TRBJ1-1; TRBD1 is the table's D call and was not checked against the DNA. The length of the CDR3 is 14 amino acids, counting both ends. The CDR3 region is CASSFSDRGTEAFL.

The gene calls are TRBV7-2 and TRBJ1-1; TRBD1 matches 9 bases. There are 14 residues in the CDR3. In germline, CDR1 is SGHTA, CDR2 FQGNSA. V trimming: 6 bases; J trimming: 5 bases; junction bases outside the gene matches: 7. CDR3 DNA sequence: TGTGCCAGCAGGATTACAGGGGGCCAAACTGAAGCTTTCTTT. This gives the protein CASRITGGQTEAFF.

This clonotype was observed a handful of times. J is TRBJ2-7 and V is TRBV4-1; D uncertain. The CDR3 runs to 14 residues. Germline V gene data show CDR1 as MGHRA and CDR2 as YSYEKL. The germline V and J ends were trimmed by 8 bases and 0 bases, with 14 bases remaining between them. The CDR3 here is CASRPKVSSYEQYF. As DNA, the CDR3 is TGCGCCAGCCGCCCTAAGGTGAGCTCCTACGAGCAGTACTTC.

At least ten counts were recorded for this clonotype. The DNA for the CDR3 is TGTGCCAGCAGCCCACAGAGTGTCAATTCACCCCTCCACTTT. Its translation: CASSPQSVNSPLHF. This chain connects TRBV7-2 to TRBJ1-6; D ambiguous. Germline loops: CDR1 SGHTA, CDR2 FQGNSA. CDR3 length equals 14 residues. V was cut by 5 bases and J by 7 bases, with 12 bases left in between.

This clonotype appeared a few times. In DNA form, the CDR3 reads TGTGCCAGCAGGGACAGGGGTAGCTCCTACGAGCAGTACTTC. This gives the protein CASRDRGSSYEQYF. The chain combines TRBV6-5 with TRBJ2-7, with 9 positions matching TRBD1. The CDR3 runs to 14 residues. V was pared by 6 bases and J by 0 bases, with 3 bases of the junction left unmatched. Germline V gene data show CDR1 as MNHEY and CDR2 as SVGAGI.

This clonotype was recorded once. This chain joins TRBV7-9 and TRBJ1-6; D gene unclear. V gave up 6 bases and J gave up 13 bases, with 16 bases separating them. Germline V gene data show CDR1 as SEHNR and CDR2 as FQNEAQ (reference sequence). CDR3 size: 13 residues. The CDR3 spells CASSDSGQKPLHF. CDR3 in DNA: TGTGCCAGCAGTGATTCAGGTCAGAAGCCCCTCCACTTT.

The rearrangement uses TRBV9 and TRBJ2-7; 11 bases are a match to TRBD1. After removal of 0 bases from V and 7 bases from J, the junction contained 3 bases not matched to a gene. From germline, CDR1 is SGDLS and CDR2 YYNGEE. The length of the CDR3 is 14 residues. This CDR3 reads CASSVAGQGGEQYF. DNA of the CDR3: TGTGCCAGCAGCGTAGCGGGACAGGGGGGTGAGCAGTACTTC.

The rearrangement links TRBV12-3 or TRBV12-4 to TRBJ2-2, with TRBD1 matching 8 bases. After removal of 6 bases from V and 7 bases from J, the junction contained 4 bases not matched to a gene. This CDR3 is built from 13 residues. CDR3 amino acids: CASRQDRDGELFF. DNA for the CDR3: TGTGCCAGCAGGCAGGACAGGGACGGGGAGCTGTTTTTT.

The chain is built from TRBV7-8 and TRBJ1-2; D not certain. The CDR3 length is 14 residues. Trimming stripped 8 bases from V and 4 bases from J, with 17 bases between. The germline V gene has CDR1 SGHVS and CDR2 FQNEAQ. The CDR3 DNA is TGTGCCAGCTCACCACTTTACGGATCCTATGGCTACACCTTC. It specifies CASSPLYGSYGYTF.

The chain joins TRBV5-1 to TRBJ2-7; D possibly corresponds to TRBD2 (5 bases). Trimming pared 2 bases from V and 0 bases from J, leaving 9 bases between. Germline CDR1 SGHRS, CDR2 YFSETQ. The CDR3 has 14 residues. The CDR3 DNA reads as TGCGCCAGCAGCTTTGGACGGGGCTCCTACGAGCAGTACTTC. Its translation is CASSFGRGSYEQYF. Full variable domain (missing parts from reference TRBV5-1 and TRBJ2-7): KAGVTQTPRYLIKTRGQQVTLSCSPISGHRSVSWYQQTPGQGLQFLFEYFSETQRNKGNFPGRFSGRQFSNSRSEMNVSTLELGDSALYLCASSFGRGSYEQYFGPGTRLTVT.

This clonotype was counted a few times. The chain employs TRBV25-1 and TRBJ2-7; D is undetermined. Trimming cost V 5 bases and J 0 bases, with 8 bases left between them. Germline loops: CDR1 MGHDK, CDR2 SYGVNS. The CDR3 is 13 amino acids. As DNA, the CDR3 is TGTGCCAGCAGTAGGCAGCACTCCTACGAGCAGTACTTC. Translation: CASSRQHSYEQYF.

This clonotype was found many times. The J gene is TRBJ2-7, the V gene TRBV20-1, with 10 bases fitting TRBD1. Germline CDR1 is DFQATT and CDR2 is SNEGSKA (reference sequence). The CDR3 length is 13 residues. V lost 2 bases, J lost 5 bases, and 3 bases stayed unmatched. Here the CDR3 reads CSARQDRGNEQYF. CDR3 bases: TGCAGTGCTAGACAGGACAGGGGGAACGAGCAGTACTTC.

This clonotype was observed many times. The rearrangement joins TRBV7-2 to TRBJ2-7; the D is unclear. V was shortened by 7 bases and J by 5 bases, with 15 bases between the two germline ends. Germline-derived CDR1 and CDR2 are SGHTA and FQGNSA. CDR3 length: 13 amino acids. The CDR3 bases are TGTGCCAGCAACTTCCTACGGCCGGACGAGCAGTACTTC. This codes for CASNFLRPDEQYF.

This chain joins TRBV4-1 and TRBJ1-4; tentative D call: TRBD1 (5 bases). Germline V lookup: CDR1 MGHRA, CDR2 YSYEKL. The CDR3 loop spans 17 amino acids. The V and J ends lost 0 bases and 0 bases respectively, with 11 bases between them. The CDR3 loop reads CASSQDFVGATNEKLFF. The DNA for the CDR3 is TGCGCCAGCAGCCAAGATTTCGTAGGGGCAACTAATGAAAAACTGTTTTTT.

V is TRBV14 and J is TRBJ2-7, with 8 bases lining up with TRBD2. CDR3 length: 15 residues. V dropped 2 bases and J dropped 0; count of bases not matched to a gene: 3. Germline V gives CDR1 SGHDN, CDR2 FVKESK. In DNA form, the CDR3 reads TGTGCCAGCAGCCAAAGACTAGCGAGCTCCTACGAGCAGTACTTC. This gives the protein CASSQRLASSYEQYF.

The V and J genes are TRBV7-9 and TRBJ1-2; D might be TRBD1 (5 bases). V shed 4 bases and J shed 8 bases, with 11 bases lying between them. The germline V gene encodes CDR1 SEHNR and CDR2 FQNEAQ (reference sequence). This CDR3 spans 12 amino acids. CDR3 region: CASSWRGQGYTF. The CDR3 bases are TGTGCCAGCAGCTGGAGGGGTCAGGGCTACACCTTC.

This clonotype was counted between two and nine times. J is TRBJ1-2 and V is TRBV6-1; D may be TRBD1 (5 bases). This CDR3 is built from 16 residues. V was pared by 5 bases and J by 4 bases, with 20 bases between. CDR1 and CDR2 (germline): MNHNS, SASEGT. The CDR3 bases are TGTGCCAGCAGTCCATCCCTTGGGACCGAACTCTATGGCTACACCTTC. Its translation: CASSPSLGTELYGYTF.

This clonotype was seen ten or more times. This chain connects TRBV29-1 to TRBJ2-7; TRBD1 matches at 12 bases. This CDR3 region has 15 residues. With V trimmed by 0 bases and J by 5 bases, 5 bases remained unmatched. CDR1 is SQVTM and CDR2 is ANQGSEA in the germline V gene. CDR3 sequence: CSVEDWDRGRDEQYF. As DNA, the CDR3 is TGCAGCGTTGAAGATTGGGACAGGGGGCGCGACGAGCAGTACTTC.

As regards this clonotype: It may be a read error: a sequence one base away is much more abundant. For the CDR3, the DNA is TGTGCCAGCAGTGGACTTGTCGGACGGAGGGATGGCTACACCTTC. This gives the protein CASSGLVGRRDGYTF. The chain links TRBV6-4 to TRBJ1-2; D is uncertain. The germline V and J ends were trimmed by 4 bases and 6 bases, with 18 bases remaining between them. CDR3 length: 15 amino acids. CDR1 and CDR2 from the germline V gene are MRHNA and SNTAGT.